One sample yielded the 32 T cell receptor beta chains listed below, sequenced in a study of CD8+CD57+ T cells in acquired aplastic anemia. Researchers used genomic DNA as the template to profile TCR beta VDJ and CDR3. TCRdb re-called the reads through MiXCR, storing one row per CDR3 protein. Counted here are fewer than 250,000 distinct CDR3 sequences, 50% to 55% occurring once; the ten biggest clones make up roughly 15%. The sample taken for sequencing was sorted CD4+, CD8+, or CD8+CD57+ T cells (not recorded which) from PBMCs. These receptors all come from a human donor in good health, serving as a control.

The chain has TRBV29-1 and TRBJ1-5, with 9 bases matching TRBD1. The trim removed 7 bases at V and 6 bases at J, leaving 4 bases unmatched. CDR1 and CDR2 from the germline V gene are SQVTM and ANQGSEA. The CDR3 runs 12 residues. The CDR3 DNA is TGCAGCGCGGGACAGGGTGGTCAGCCCCAGCATTTT. It is translated as CSAGQGGQPQHF.

The rearrangement links TRBV7-2 to TRBJ2-7; TRBD2 is a possible D gene (6 bases). CDR1 and CDR2 from the germline V gene are SGHTA and FQGNSA. Trimming shortened V by 3 bases and J by 4 bases, and 13 bases separated the two germline ends. The CDR3 sequence is 14 residues long. CDR3 in amino acids: CASSFTSGAYEQYF. DNA for the CDR3: TGTGCCAGCAGCTTTACATCGGGAGCATACGAGCAGTACTTC.

The table lists this clonotype with a few counts. The rearrangement uses TRBV18 and TRBJ2-5; TRBD1 matches 8 bases. Losses at the gene ends were 5 bases for V and 5 bases for J; bases not matched to a gene: 10. Per germline, CDR1 KGHSH and CDR2 LQKENI. The CDR3 contains 15 residues. The CDR3, as DNA: TGTGCCAGCTCAAAACCGGGACAGGAGAGGGAGACCCAGTACTTC. Protein sequence: CASSKPGQERETQYF.

This clonotype has ten or more counts. The chain recombines TRBV9 with TRBJ2-2, with D maybe TRBD2 (6 bases). Germline V gives CDR1 SGDLS, CDR2 YYNGEE. V was shortened by 2 bases and J by 4 bases, with 12 bases between the two germline ends. The CDR3 is 15 residues long. The CDR3 nucleotides are TGTGCCAGCAGCGTGGCTAGCGCGGCCACCGGGGAGCTGTTTTTT. Protein product: CASSVASAATGELFF.

This rearrangement joins TRBV6-5 to TRBJ2-7; unclear D gene. With 5 bases removed from V and 6 bases from J, the gap between germline ends came to 14 bases. This CDR3 comprises 13 residues. Germline assignment: CDR1 MNHEY and CDR2 SVGAGI. DNA for the CDR3: TGTGCCAGCAGTGAACTCGGGCCTGGCGAGCAGTACTTC. Residues: CASSELGPGEQYF.

V gene TRBV30 combines with J gene TRBJ2-5; TRBD1 matches at 7 bases. V shed 0 bases and J 2 bases; nucleotides not matched to a gene: 3. There are 14 residues in the CDR3. Germline V gene data show CDR1 as GTSNPN and CDR2 as SVGIG (reference sequence). The CDR3 bases are TGTGCCTGGAGTGTAGGGGGCGCGCAAGAGACCCAGTACTTC. This encodes CAWSVGGAQETQYF.

This clonotype was seen ten or more times. The rearrangement uses TRBV7-2 and TRBJ1-3; D unresolved. V was shortened by 7 bases and J by 0 bases, with 10 bases between the two germline ends. CDR1 is SGHTA, CDR2 FQGNSA, per germline. The CDR3 is 14 residues long. CDR3 loop: CASTFSSSGNTIYF. CDR3 bases: TGTGCCAGCACCTTCTCGTCCTCTGGAAACACCATATATTTT.

A few counts support this clonotype. The junction departs from the called germline gene at one end, perhaps through a read error. This chain uses TRBV20-1 with TRBJ2-5, with D possibly called TRBD1 or TRBD2 (7 bases each). Germline CDR1 is DFQATT and CDR2 is SNEGSKA (reference sequence). CDR3 length equals 15 residues. This CDR3 is CGARAGGVTGETQYF. Written as DNA, the CDR3 is TGCGGTGCTAGAGCAGGGGGGGTCACCGGGGAGACCCAGTACTTC.

V is TRBV5-1 and J is TRBJ2-3, with 8 bases aligning to TRBD2. V lost 0 bases to trimming and J lost 5 bases; unmatched junction nucleotides: 5. The CDR3 totals 15 residues. CDR1 and CDR2 from the germline V gene are SGHRS and YFSETQ. In DNA, the CDR3 is TGCGCCAGCAGCTTGGAGGGACTAGACGGAGATACGCAGTATTTT. Its protein is CASSLEGLDGDTQYF.

The rearrangement links TRBV7-4 to TRBJ1-2, with D perhaps matching TRBD1 (6 bases). The CDR3 length is 16 residues. V dropped 5 bases and J dropped 7 bases, with 23 bases sitting between them. Germline values: CDR1 SGHVT, CDR2 SQSDAQ. DNA for the CDR3: TGTGCCAGCAGCCTCAGTAGGGGGGCGCGGTATAGTGGCTACACCTTC. Translation gives CASSLSRGARYSGYTF.

This chain connects TRBV19 to TRBJ2-7; no reliable D call. With 10 bases removed from V and 5 bases from J, the gap between germline ends came to 15 bases. This CDR3 has 12 residues. The germline V gene has CDR1 LNHDA and CDR2 SQIVND (reference sequence). The CDR3, as DNA: TGTGCCACCTCCATTCCGCGGCACGAGCAGTACGTC. Translated, it gives CATSIPRHEQYV.

The chain couples TRBV6-1 to TRBJ2-5; D possibly corresponds to TRBD1 (6 bases). The CDR3 length is 14 residues. Between the trimmed V and J ends, which lost 5 bases and 1 base, there was a span of 11 bases. From germline, CDR1 is MNHNS and CDR2 SASEGT. DNA of the CDR3: TGTGCCAGCAGTCCGGGGACACCCCAAGAGACCCAGTACTTC. Translated: CASSPGTPQETQYF.

This clonotype was picked up many times. J is TRBJ1-5 and V is TRBV5-5; 7 nucleotides match TRBD1. The CDR3 spans 16 residues. CDR1 SGHKS and CDR2 YYEKEE come from the germline V gene (reference sequence). After removal of 0 bases from V and 0 bases from J, the junction contained 3 bases not matched to a gene. The CDR3: CASSLVGGNSNQPQHF. The CDR3 DNA sequence: TGTGCCAGCAGCTTGGTAGGGGGCAATAGCAATCAGCCCCAGCATTTT.

The chain carries TRBV20-1 and TRBJ2-7; D is possibly TRBD2 (5 bases). Trimming cost V 3 bases and J 3 bases, with 12 bases left between them. From germline, CDR1 is DFQATT and CDR2 SNEGSKA (reference sequence). The CDR3 has 13 amino acids. CDR3 bases: TGCAGTGCTAGCTCCAGGACTGGCTACGAGCAGTACTTC. Translating gives CSASSRTGYEQYF.

As to this clonotype: A junction boundary mismatches the germline segment, possibly from a read error. The chain couples TRBV7-6 to TRBJ2-7; possible D gene TRBD1, 5 bases. The CDR3 spans 13 residues. Germline assignment: CDR1 SGHVS and CDR2 FNYEAQ. The CDR3 protein is CASSLAGQHEQYF. In nucleotides, the CDR3 is TGTGCTAGCAGCTTAGCAGGGCAGCACGAGCAGTACTTC.

There are a few counts of this clonotype. The chain uses TRBV4-3 and TRBJ2-3; TRBD2 matches 8 bases. V shed 8 bases, J shed 3 bases, and the junction held 7 bases outside the gene matches. This CDR3 comprises 14 residues. CDR1 is LGHNA, CDR2 YSLEER, per germline. Here the CDR3 DNA reads TGCGCCAGCGGTTCGGGGGGGCCGACAGATACGCAGTATTTT. This gives the protein CASGSGGPTDTQYF.

The chain links TRBV20-1 to TRBJ1-2; D possibly corresponds to TRBD1 (5 bases). The CDR3 is 12 amino acids. V was trimmed by 7 bases and J by 3 bases, leaving 12 bases between them. Per germline, CDR1 DFQATT and CDR2 SNEGSKA (reference sequence). This CDR3 is CSGAIGDYGYTF. The CDR3 DNA sequence: TGCAGTGGAGCTATAGGGGACTATGGCTACACCTTC.

The rearrangement links TRBV10-2 to TRBJ2-7, with a weak D call TRBD2 (6 bases). Germline CDR1 and CDR2: WSHSY and SAAADI. CDR3 length: 13 residues. The DNA for the CDR3 is TGCCCCGGGGGAGACAGTGCCGATTACGAGCAGTACTTC. Its translation is CPGGDSADYEQYF.

CDR3 sequence (DNA): TGTGCCATCAGTGAGTCAGGGGGCGAGCAGTACTTC. It codes for CAISESGGEQYF. The rearrangement joins TRBV10-3 to TRBJ2-7, with TRBD1 as a possible D gene (6 bases). V lost 0 bases to trimming and J lost 6 bases, with 6 bases between them. This CDR3 is built from 12 residues. Germline CDR1 and CDR2: ENHRY and SYGVKD.

This clonotype was observed at least ten times. V and J are TRBV6-6 and TRBJ2-5, with 8 bases identical to TRBD2. The V gene end was trimmed by 2 bases and the J gene end by 2 bases; junction bases not matched to a gene: 7. The CDR3 loop spans 16 amino acids. The germline V gene has CDR1 MNHNY and CDR2 SVGAGI (reference sequence). This chain's CDR3 is CASSYRGGGAQETQYF. In DNA form, the CDR3 reads TGTGCCAGCAGTTACCGGGGGGGCGGAGCGCAAGAGACCCAGTACTTC.

This clonotype was observed at least ten times. V usage is TRBV7-3 and J usage is TRBJ1-1, with D hard to call. Per germline, CDR1 SGHTA and CDR2 FQGTGA. V was pared by 1 base and J by 7 bases, with 10 bases between. The CDR3 is made up of 13 amino acids. The CDR3 is CASSLNIADEAFF. The CDR3 coding sequence is TGTGCCAGCAGCTTAAACATCGCGGATGAAGCTTTCTTT. The full variable domain, its missing parts supplied by reference TRBV7-3 and TRBJ1-1, is GAGVSQTPSNKVTEKGKYVELRCDPISGHTALYWYRQSLGQGPEFLIYFQGTGAADDSGLPNDRFFAVRPEGSVSTLKIQRTERGDSAVYLCASSLNIADEAFFGQGTRLTVV.

For this clonotype: Since the CDR3 does not end with the conserved phenylalanine or tryptophan, this likely comes from a read error. This chain connects TRBV12-3 or TRBV12-4 to TRBJ1-1; 8 bases match TRBD1. J gave up 1 base and V 6 bases, and 7 bases lay outside the gene matches. This CDR3 has 15 amino acids. The CDR3 protein is CASSPQQGGNTEAFL. The CDR3 DNA reads TGTGCCAGCAGCCCGCAACAGGGGGGGAACACTGAAGCTTTCCTT.

This clonotype has more than one count but fewer than ten. The CDR3 reads CSVGGLGYTF. In DNA, the CDR3 is TGCAGCGTAGGGGGGCTTGGCTACACCTTC. The J gene is TRBJ1-2, the V gene TRBV20-1; D is possibly TRBD1 (6 bases). Germline CDR1 DFQATT, CDR2 SNEGSKA (reference sequence). The CDR3 is 10 amino acids.

The chain combines TRBV5-1 with TRBJ2-6; TRBD2 is a possible D gene (6 bases). The CDR3 totals 17 residues. Germline CDR1 SGHRS, CDR2 YFSETQ. V was pared by 0 bases and J by 0 bases, with 10 bases between. The chain's CDR3 is CASSLDGRRSGANVLTF. The CDR3 DNA is TGCGCCAGCAGCTTGGACGGGAGACGCTCTGGGGCCAACGTCCTGACTTTC.

The rearrangement links TRBV7-6 to TRBJ2-7; TRBD1 agrees at 9 bases. This CDR3 spans 13 amino acids. CDR1 SGHVS and CDR2 FNYEAQ come from the germline V gene. V gave up 4 bases and J gave up 5 bases; unmatched junction bases: 3. Here the CDR3 reads CASSSGTGNEQYF. The CDR3 bases are TGTGCCAGCAGCTCGGGGACAGGGAACGAGCAGTACTTC.

This clonotype has only a few counts. The CDR3 nucleotides read TGTGCCAGCTCACCAGAGACAGGGGGCAATGAGCAGTTCTTC. As protein: CASSPETGGNEQFF. J is TRBJ2-1 and V is TRBV18, with TRBD1 matching 9 bases. This CDR3 spans 14 amino acids. The ends lost 2 bases at V and 6 bases at J; junction bases unmatched: 2. From germline, CDR1 is KGHSH and CDR2 LQKENI.

The chain links TRBV20-1 to TRBJ1-5; TRBD1 might be the D (6 bases). Germline loops: CDR1 DFQATT, CDR2 SNEGSKA (reference sequence). V lost 3 bases to trimming and J lost 0 bases, with 12 bases between them. The CDR3 has 15 residues. As DNA, the CDR3 is TGCAGTGCTAGGCGGGGGACAAATAGCAATCAGCCCCAGCATTTT. Its protein product is CSARRGTNSNQPQHF.

This clonotype was seen ten or more times. J is TRBJ2-7 and V is TRBV11-3; D uncertain. Germline V gives CDR1 SGHNT, CDR2 YENEEA. This CDR3 has 16 amino acids. With 2 bases removed from V and 4 bases from J, the gap between germline ends came to 18 bases. Here the CDR3 DNA reads TGTGCCAGCAGCTTACGGCAAGGCCCTCCACCTTACGAGCAGTACTTC. This encodes CASSLRQGPPPYEQYF.

Note on this clonotype: This CDR3 fails to terminate in the conserved phenylalanine or tryptophan, so it likely reflects a read error. The DNA is omitted, as the CDR3 cannot be located on it reliably, and the CDR3 follows TCRdb's listing. The CDR3 loop is CASSFWGRVAMATPSVR. The chain recombines TRBV11-3 with TRBJ1-1. The CDR3 is 17 amino acids long, termini counted. Per germline, CDR1 SGHNT and CDR2 YENEEA.

Many counts were recorded for this clonotype. V is TRBV20-1 and J is TRBJ1-6, with D possibly matching TRBD1 (5 bases). V lost 3 bases to trimming and J lost 8 bases, with 14 bases between them. Germline CDR1 reads DFQATT; CDR2 reads SNEGSKA (reference sequence). This CDR3 has 14 residues. The CDR3 spells CSASVGREYSPLHF. In DNA, the CDR3 is TGCAGTGCTAGTGTTGGCAGGGAATATTCACCCCTCCACTTT.

The chain couples TRBV7-2 to TRBJ2-3; no firm D call. Between the trimmed V and J ends, which lost 1 base and 11 bases, there was a span of 19 bases. Germline-derived CDR1 and CDR2 are SGHTA and FQGNSA. The CDR3 has 15 residues. The CDR3 nucleotides read TGTGCCAGCAGCTTAGAGGGTATATGGTCGAATGAGCAGTATTTT. Translated, it gives CASSLEGIWSNEQYF.

The chain combines TRBV7-9 with TRBJ2-7; D remains ambiguous. The V end lost 1 base, the J end lost 2 bases, and 12 bases lay between the germline ends. The V gene's germline CDR1 is SEHNR and CDR2 FQNEAQ (reference sequence). This CDR3 contains 15 residues. CDR3 nucleotides: TGTGCCAGCAGCTTAGTGAAAGGTGAGGCCTACGAGCAGTACTTC. It encodes CASSLVKGEAYEQYF.